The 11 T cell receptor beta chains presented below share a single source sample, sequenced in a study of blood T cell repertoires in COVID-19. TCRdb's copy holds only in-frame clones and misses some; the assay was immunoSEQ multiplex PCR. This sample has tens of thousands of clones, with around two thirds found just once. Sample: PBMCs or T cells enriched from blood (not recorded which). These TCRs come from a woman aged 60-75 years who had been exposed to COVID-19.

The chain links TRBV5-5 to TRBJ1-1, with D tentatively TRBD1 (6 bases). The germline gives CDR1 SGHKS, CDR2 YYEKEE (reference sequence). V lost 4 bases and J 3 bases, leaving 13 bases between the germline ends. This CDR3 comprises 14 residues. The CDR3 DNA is TGTGCCAGCAGCCCCACAGGGTCGTACACTGAAGCTTTCTTT. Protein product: CASSPTGSYTEAFF. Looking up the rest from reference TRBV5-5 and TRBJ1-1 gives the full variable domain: DAGVTQSPTHLIKTRGQQVTLRCSPISGHKSVSWYQQVLGQGPQFIFQYYEKEERGRGNFPDRFSARQFPNYSSELNVNALLLGDSALYLCASSPTGSYTEAFFGQGTRLTVV.

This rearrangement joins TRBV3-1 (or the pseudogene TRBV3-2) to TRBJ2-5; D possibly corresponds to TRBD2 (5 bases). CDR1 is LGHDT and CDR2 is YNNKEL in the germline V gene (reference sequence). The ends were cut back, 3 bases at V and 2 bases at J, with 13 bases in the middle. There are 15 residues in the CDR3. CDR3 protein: CASSQSPGSQETQYF. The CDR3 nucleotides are TGTGCCAGCAGCCAGTCCCCGGGGAGTCAAGAGACCCAGTACTTC.

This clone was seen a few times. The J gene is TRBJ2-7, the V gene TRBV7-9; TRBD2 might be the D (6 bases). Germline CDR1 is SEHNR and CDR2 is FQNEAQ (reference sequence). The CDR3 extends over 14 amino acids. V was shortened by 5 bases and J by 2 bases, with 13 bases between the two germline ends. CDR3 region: CASSRGTETYEQYF. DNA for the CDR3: TGTGCCAGCAGCCGCGGGACTGAGACCTACGAGCAGTACTTC.

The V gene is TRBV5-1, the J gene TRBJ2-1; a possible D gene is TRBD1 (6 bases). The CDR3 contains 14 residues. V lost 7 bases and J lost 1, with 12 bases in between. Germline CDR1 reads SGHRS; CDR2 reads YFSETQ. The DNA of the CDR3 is TGCGCCAGCTGTACAGGGAATTCCTACAATGAGCAGTTCTTC. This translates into CASCTGNSYNEQFF. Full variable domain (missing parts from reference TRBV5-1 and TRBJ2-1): KAGVTQTPRYLIKTRGQQVTLSCSPISGHRSVSWYQQTPGQGLQFLFEYFSETQRNKGNFPGRFSGRQFSNSRSEMNVSTLELGDSALYLCASCTGNSYNEQFFGPGTRLTVL.

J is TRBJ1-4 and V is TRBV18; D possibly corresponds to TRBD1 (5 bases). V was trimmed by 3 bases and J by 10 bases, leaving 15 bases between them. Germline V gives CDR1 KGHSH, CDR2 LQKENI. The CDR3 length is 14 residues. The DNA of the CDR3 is TGTGCCAGCTCACCCCAGGGAGGGGATCGAAAACTGTTTTTT. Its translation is CASSPQGGDRKLFF. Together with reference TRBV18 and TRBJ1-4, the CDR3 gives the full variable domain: NAGVMQNPRHLVRRRGQEARLRCSPMKGHSHVYWYRQLPEEGLKFMVYLQKENIIDESGMPKERFSAEFPKEGPSILRIQQVVRGDSAAYFCASSPQGGDRKLFFGSGTQLSVL.

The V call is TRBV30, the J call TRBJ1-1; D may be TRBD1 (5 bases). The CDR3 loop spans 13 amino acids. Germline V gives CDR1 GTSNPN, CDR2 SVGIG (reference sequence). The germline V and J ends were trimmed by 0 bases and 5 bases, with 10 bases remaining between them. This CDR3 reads CAWSVGAGTEAFF. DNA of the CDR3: TGTGCCTGGAGTGTTGGGGCCGGGACTGAAGCTTTCTTT.

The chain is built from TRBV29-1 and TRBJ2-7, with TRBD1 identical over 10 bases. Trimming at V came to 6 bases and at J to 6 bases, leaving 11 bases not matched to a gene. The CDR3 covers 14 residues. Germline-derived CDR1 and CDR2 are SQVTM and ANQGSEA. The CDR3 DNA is TGCAGCGTCGGATCCGGGACAGGGGTCGTCGAGCAGTACTTC. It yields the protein CSVGSGTGVVEQYF.

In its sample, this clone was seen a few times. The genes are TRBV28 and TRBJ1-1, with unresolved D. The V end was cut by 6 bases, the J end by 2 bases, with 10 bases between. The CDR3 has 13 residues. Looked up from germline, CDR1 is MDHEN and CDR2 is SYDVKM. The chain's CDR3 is CASRPPDNTEAFF. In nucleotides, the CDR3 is TGTGCCAGCAGGCCCCCAGATAACACTGAAGCTTTCTTT.

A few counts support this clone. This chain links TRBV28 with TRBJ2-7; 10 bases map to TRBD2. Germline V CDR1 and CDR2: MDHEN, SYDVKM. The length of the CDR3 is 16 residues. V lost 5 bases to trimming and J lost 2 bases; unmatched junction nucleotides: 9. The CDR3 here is CASSPMTSGLPYEQYF. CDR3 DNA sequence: TGTGCCAGCAGTCCGATGACTAGCGGGCTCCCCTACGAGCAGTACTTC.

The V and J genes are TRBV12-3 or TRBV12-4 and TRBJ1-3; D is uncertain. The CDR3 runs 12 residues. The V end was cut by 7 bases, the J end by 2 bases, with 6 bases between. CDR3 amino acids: CASTIPGNTIYF. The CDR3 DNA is TGTGCCAGCACCATCCCTGGAAACACCATATATTTT.

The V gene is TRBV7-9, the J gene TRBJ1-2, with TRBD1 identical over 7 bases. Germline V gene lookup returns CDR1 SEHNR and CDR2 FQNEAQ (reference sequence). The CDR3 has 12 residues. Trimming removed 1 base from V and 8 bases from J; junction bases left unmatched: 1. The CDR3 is CASSLVGGGYTF. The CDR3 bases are TGTGCCAGCAGCTTAGTAGGGGGCGGCTACACCTTC. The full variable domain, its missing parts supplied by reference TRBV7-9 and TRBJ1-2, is DTGVSQNPRHKITKRGQNVTFRCDPISEHNRLYWYRQTLGQGPEFLTYFQNEAQLEKSRLLSDRFSAERPKGSFSTLEIQRTEQGDSAMYLCASSLVGGGYTFGSGTRLTVV.